The present T cell receptor beta chain was sequenced within a study of radiation and T cells in renal cell carcinoma. The study, taken as a whole, reports: Without pretreatment biopsies, baseline tumor clonotype presence was undetermined. From baseline, blood top tumor clonotypes peaked at 2 weeks post-radiation. Dominant CDR3 motifs were more common in irradiated tumors than controls.

Measured with immunoSEQ multiplex PCR; TCRdb has only the in-frame clones, and not every one. Counted here are about 22,000 clones, around 52% occurring once; the ten biggest clones make up more than 15%. The CDR3 has 15 amino acids. V lost 4 bases and J 7 bases, leaving 19 bases between the germline ends. The germline gives CDR1 SGHVS, CDR2 FNYEAQ. This sample's treatment: 15 Gy SBRT to primary tumor, nephrectomy 4 weeks later. The tumor was a clear cell renal cell carcinoma. On this clone itself: Its antigen is currently unknown.

The specimen was tumor tissue, collected from a patient whose treatment included radiotherapy and nephrectomy. The chain uses TRBV7-6 and TRBJ1-1; D perhaps matches TRBD1 (6 bases). The clonotype was recovered from a woman between 45 and 65 years old with renal cell carcinoma. The CDR3 DNA sequence: TGTGCCAGCAGCTCCGGTGGGGGGGCTACGGGTGAAGCTTTCTTT. Translated, it gives CASSSGGGATGEAFF.